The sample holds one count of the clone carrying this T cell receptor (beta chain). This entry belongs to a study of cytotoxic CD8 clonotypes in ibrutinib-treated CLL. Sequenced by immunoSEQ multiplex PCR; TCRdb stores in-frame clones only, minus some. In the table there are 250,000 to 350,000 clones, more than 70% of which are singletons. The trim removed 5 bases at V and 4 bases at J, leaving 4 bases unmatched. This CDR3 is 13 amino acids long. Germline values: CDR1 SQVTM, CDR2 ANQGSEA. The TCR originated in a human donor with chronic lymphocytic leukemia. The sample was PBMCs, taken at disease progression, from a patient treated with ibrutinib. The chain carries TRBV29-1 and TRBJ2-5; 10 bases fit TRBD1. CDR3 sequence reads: CSVLTGGGETQYF. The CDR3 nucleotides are TGCAGCGTTCTGACAGGGGGCGGAGAGACCCAGTACTTC.